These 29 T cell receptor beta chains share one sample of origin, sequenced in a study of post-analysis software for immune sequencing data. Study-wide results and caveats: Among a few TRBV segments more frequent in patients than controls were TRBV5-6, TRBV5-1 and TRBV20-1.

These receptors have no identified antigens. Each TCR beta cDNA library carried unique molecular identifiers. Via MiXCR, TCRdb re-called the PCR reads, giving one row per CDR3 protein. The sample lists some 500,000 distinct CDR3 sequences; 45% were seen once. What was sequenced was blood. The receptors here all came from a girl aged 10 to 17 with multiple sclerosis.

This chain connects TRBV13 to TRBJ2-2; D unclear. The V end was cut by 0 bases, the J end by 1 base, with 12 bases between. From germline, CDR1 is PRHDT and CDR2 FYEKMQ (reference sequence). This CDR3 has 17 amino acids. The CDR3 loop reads CASSLGRKERNTGELFF. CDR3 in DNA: TGTGCCAGCAGCTTAGGCCGAAAAGAACGGAACACCGGGGAGCTGTTTTTT.

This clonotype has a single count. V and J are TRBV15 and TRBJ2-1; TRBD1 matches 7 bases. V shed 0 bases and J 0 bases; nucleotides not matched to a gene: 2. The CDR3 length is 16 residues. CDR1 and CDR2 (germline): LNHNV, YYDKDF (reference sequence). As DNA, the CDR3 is TGTGCCACCAGCAGAGATAGGACAGGCTCCTACAATGAGCAGTTCTTC. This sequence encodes CATSRDRTGSYNEQFF.

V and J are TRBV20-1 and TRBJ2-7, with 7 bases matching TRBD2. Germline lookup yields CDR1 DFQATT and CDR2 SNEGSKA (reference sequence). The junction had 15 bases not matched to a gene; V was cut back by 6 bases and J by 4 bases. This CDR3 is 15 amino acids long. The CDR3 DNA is TGCAGTGCCAAAGCATCCTGGACTAGGGTTTACGAGCAGTACTTC. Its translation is CSAKASWTRVYEQYF.

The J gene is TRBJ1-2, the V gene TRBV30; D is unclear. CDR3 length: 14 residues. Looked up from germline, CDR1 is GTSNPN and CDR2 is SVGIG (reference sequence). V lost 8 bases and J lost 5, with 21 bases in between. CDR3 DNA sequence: TGTGCCCAGGACCGGGCCCAAGATGGGTATGGCTACACCTTC. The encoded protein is CAQDRAQDGYGYTF. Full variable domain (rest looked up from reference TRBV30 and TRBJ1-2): SQTIHQWPATLVQPVGSPLSLECTVEGTSNPNLYWYRQAAGRGLQLLFYSVGIGQISSEVPQNLSASRPQDRQFILSSKKLLLSDSGFYLCAQDRAQDGYGYTFGSGTRLTVV.

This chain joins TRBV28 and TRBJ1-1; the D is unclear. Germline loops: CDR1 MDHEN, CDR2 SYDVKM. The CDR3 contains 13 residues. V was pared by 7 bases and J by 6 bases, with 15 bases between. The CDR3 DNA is TGTGCCAGCATCCCCCCAGTAGGCTCTGAAGCTTTCTTT. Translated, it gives CASIPPVGSEAFF.

The CDR3 DNA follows: TGCAGTGCTAGAGATAGCCGGGGACGGGTCCGAAGCTCCTACGAGCAGTACTTC. It translates to CSARDSRGRVRSSYEQYF. V gene TRBV20-1 combines with J gene TRBJ2-7; either TRBD1 or TRBD2 may fit D (5 bases each). CDR3 length: 18 residues. V lost 0 bases to trimming and J lost 0 bases, with 21 bases between them. The germline CDR1 and CDR2 sequences are DFQATT and SNEGSKA (reference sequence).

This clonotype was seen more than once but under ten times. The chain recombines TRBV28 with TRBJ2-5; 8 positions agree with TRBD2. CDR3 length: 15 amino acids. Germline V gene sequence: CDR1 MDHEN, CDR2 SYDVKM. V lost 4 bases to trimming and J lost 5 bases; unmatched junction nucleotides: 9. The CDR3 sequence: CASSSTLSSGETQYF. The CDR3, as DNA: TGTGCCAGCAGTTCCACATTGTCTAGCGGGGAGACCCAGTACTTC.

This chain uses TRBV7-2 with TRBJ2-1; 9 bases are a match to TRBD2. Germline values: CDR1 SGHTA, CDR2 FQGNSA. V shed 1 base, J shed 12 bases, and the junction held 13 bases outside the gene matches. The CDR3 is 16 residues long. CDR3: CASSLVRLAGTTGQFF. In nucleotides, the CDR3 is TGTGCCAGCAGCTTAGTGCGGCTAGCGGGAACTACTGGGCAGTTCTTC.

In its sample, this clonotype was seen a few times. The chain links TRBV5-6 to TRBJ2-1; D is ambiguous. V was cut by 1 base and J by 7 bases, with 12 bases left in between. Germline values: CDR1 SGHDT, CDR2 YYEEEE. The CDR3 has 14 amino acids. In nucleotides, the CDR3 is TGTGCCAGCAGCTTGCCGAATTTACTGAATGAGCAGTTCTTC. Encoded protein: CASSLPNLLNEQFF. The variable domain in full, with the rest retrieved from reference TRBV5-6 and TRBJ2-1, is DAGVTQSPTHLIKTRGQQVTLRCSPKSGHDTVSWYQQALGQGPQFIFQYYEEEERQRGNFPDRFSGHQFPNYSSELNVNALLLGDSALYLCASSLPNLLNEQFFGPGTRLTVL.

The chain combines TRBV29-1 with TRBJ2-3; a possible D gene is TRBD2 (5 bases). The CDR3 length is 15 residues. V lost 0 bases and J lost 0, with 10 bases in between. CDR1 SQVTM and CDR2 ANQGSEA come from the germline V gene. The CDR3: CSVEEWWESTDTQYF. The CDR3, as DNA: TGCAGCGTTGAAGAGTGGTGGGAGAGCACAGATACGCAGTATTTT.

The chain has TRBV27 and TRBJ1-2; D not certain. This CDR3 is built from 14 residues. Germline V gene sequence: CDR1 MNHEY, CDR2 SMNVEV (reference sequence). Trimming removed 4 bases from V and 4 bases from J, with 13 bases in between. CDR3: CASSSTRDIYGYTF. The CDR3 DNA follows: TGTGCCAGCAGTTCAACCCGGGATATCTATGGCTACACCTTC.

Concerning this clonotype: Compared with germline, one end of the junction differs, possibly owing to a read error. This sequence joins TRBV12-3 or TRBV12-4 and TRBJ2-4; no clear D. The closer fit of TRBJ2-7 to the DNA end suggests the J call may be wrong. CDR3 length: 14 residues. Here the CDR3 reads CANSFVRRVSEQYF. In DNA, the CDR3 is TGTGCCAACAGTTTTGTTAGAAGGGTGTCCGAGCAGTACTTC.

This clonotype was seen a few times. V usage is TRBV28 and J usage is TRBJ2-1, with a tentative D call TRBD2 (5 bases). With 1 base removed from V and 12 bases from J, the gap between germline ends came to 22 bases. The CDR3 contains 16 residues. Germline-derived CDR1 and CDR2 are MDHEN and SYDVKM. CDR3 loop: CASSLLSGGSSGSQFF. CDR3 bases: TGTGCCAGCAGTTTATTATCGGGTGGCAGCTCGGGATCGCAGTTCTTC. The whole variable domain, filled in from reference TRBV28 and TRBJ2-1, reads DVKVTQSSRYLVKRTGEKVFLECVQDMDHENMFWYRQDPGLGLRLIYFSYDVKMKEKGDIPEGYSVSREKKERFSLILESASTNQTSMYLCASSLLSGGSSGSQFFGPGTRLTVL.

CDR3 residues: CSARSVTSGDYNEQFF. CDR3 DNA: TGCAGTGCTAGATCGGTGACTAGCGGGGACTACAATGAGCAGTTCTTC. The chain couples TRBV20-1 to TRBJ2-1; TRBD2 aligns across 11 bases. With 2 bases clipped from V and 3 bases from J, the junction kept 6 bases outside the gene matches. The CDR3 runs 16 residues. Germline V CDR1 and CDR2: DFQATT, SNEGSKA (reference sequence).

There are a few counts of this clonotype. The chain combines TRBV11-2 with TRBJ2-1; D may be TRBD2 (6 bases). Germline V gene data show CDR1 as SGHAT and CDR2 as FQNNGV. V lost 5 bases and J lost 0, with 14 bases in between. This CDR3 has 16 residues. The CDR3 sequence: CASSPPTGSSYNEQFF. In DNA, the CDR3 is TGTGCCAGCAGCCCCCCCACCGGGAGCTCCTACAATGAGCAGTTCTTC. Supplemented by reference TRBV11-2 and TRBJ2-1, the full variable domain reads EAGVAQSPRYKIIEKRQSVAFWCNPISGHATLYWYQQILGQGPKLLIQFQNNGVVDDSQLPKDRFSAERLKGVDSTLKIQPAKLEDSAVYLCASSPPTGSSYNEQFFGPGTRLTVL.

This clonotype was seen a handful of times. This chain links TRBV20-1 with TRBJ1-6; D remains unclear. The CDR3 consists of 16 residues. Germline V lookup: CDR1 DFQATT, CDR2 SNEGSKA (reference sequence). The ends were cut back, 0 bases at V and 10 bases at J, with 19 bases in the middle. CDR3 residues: CSARDFDGPGLSPLHF. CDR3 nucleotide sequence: TGCAGTGCTAGAGATTTTGACGGCCCCGGTTTGTCACCCCTCCACTTT.

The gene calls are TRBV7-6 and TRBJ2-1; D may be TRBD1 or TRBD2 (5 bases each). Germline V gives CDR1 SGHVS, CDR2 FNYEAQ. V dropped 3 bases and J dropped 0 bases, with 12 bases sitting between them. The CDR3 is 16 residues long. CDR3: CASSFRAGSSYNEQFF. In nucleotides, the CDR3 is TGTGCCAGCAGCTTCCGGGCAGGGAGCTCCTACAATGAGCAGTTCTTC.

The CDR3 bases are TGCAGTGCTGGCGAACTAGCGGGAGTTCGCAATGAGCAGTTCTTC. Amino acids: CSAGELAGVRNEQFF. The chain links TRBV20-1 to TRBJ2-1, with 11 bases aligning to TRBD2. V was clipped by 5 bases and J by 6 bases; unmatched bases: 9. Germline V gene data show CDR1 as DFQATT and CDR2 as SNEGSKA (reference sequence). The CDR3 is 15 residues long.

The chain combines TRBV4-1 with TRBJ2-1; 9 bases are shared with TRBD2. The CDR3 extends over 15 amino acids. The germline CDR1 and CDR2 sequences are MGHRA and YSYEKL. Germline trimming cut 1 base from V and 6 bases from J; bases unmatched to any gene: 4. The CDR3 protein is CASSQVGGRANEQFF. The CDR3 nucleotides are TGCGCCAGCAGCCAAGTTGGCGGGAGGGCCAATGAGCAGTTCTTC.

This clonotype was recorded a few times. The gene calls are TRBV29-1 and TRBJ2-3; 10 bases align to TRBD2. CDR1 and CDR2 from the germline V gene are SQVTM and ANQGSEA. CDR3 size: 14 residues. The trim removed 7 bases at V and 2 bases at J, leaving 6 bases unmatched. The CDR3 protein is CSARTSGFTDTQYF. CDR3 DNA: TGCAGCGCCCGGACTAGCGGCTTCACAGATACGCAGTATTTT.

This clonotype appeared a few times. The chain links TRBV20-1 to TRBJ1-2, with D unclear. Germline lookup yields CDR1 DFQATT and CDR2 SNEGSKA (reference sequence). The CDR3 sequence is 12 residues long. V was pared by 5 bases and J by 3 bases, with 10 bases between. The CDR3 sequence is CSALQTHYGYTF. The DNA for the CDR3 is TGCAGTGCTTTACAGACCCACTATGGCTACACCTTC.

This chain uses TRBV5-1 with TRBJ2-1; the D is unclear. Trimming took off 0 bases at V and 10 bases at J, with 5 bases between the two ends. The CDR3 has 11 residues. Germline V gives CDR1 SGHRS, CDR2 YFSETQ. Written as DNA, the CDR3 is TGCGCCAGCAGCTTGGAATCCGAGCAGTTCTTC. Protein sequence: CASSLESEQFF.

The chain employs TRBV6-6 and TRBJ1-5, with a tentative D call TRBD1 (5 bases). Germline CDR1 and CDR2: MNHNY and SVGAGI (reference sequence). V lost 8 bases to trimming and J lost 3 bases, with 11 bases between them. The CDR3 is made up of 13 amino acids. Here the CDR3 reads CASGGDPNQPQHF. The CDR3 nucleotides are TGTGCCAGCGGGGGGGACCCCAATCAGCCCCAGCATTTT.

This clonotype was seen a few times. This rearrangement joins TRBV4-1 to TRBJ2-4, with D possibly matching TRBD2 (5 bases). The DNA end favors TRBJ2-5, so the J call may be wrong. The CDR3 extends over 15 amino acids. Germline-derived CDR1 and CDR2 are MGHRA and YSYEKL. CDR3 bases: TGCGCCAGCAGCCAAGAGGGTAGCGTCCAAGAGACCCAGTACTTC. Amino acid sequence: CASSQEGSVQETQYF.

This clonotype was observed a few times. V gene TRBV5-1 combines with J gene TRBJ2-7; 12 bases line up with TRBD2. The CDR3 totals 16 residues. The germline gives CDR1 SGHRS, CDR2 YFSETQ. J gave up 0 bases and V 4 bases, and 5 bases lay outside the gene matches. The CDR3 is CASSPLAGGSSYEQYF. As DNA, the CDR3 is TGCGCCAGCAGCCCCCTAGCGGGAGGGAGCTCCTACGAGCAGTACTTC.

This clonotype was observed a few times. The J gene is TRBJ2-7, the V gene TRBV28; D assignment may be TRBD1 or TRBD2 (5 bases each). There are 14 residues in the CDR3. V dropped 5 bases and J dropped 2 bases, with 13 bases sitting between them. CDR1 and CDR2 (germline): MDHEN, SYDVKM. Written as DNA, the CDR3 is TGTGCCAGCAGTCCTCAGGGAGCTCCCTACGAGCAGTACTTC. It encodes CASSPQGAPYEQYF. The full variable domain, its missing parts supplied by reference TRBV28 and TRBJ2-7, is DVKVTQSSRYLVKRTGEKVFLECVQDMDHENMFWYRQDPGLGLRLIYFSYDVKMKEKGDIPEGYSVSREKKERFSLILESASTNQTSMYLCASSPQGAPYEQYFGPGTRLTVT.

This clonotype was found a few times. The CDR3 DNA sequence: TGCAGCGTTGAAAGGGGGGCAAGCTCTGGGGCCAACGTCCTGACTTTC. As protein: CSVERGASSGANVLTF. The V call is TRBV29-1, the J call TRBJ2-6; D may match TRBD1 or TRBD2 (6 bases each). The germline CDR1 and CDR2 sequences are SQVTM and ANQGSEA. V was clipped by 2 bases and J by 0 bases, with 11 bases between them. The CDR3 is 16 amino acids.

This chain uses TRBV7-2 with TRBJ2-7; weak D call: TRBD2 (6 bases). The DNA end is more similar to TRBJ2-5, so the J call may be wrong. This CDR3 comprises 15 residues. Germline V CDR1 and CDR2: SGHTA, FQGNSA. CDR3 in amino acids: CASSLGGAGGETQYF. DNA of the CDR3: TGTGCCAGCAGCTTAGGAGGGGCAGGAGGGGAGACCCAGTACTTC.

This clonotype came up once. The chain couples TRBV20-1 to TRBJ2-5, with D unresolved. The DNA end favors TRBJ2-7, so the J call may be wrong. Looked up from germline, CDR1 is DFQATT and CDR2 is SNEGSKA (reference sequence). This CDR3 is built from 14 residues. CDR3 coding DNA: TGCAGTGCTAGAACACCCAGGCCCTCCTACGAGCAGTACTTC. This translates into CSARTPRPSYEQYF.